These 9 T cell receptor beta chains were sequenced from one sample in a study of blood T cell repertoires in COVID-19. Only in-frame clones appear in the TCRdb table, and some are missing; sequencing was by immunoSEQ multiplex PCR. The sample has approximately 140,000 clones, around 88% seen once; the top ten hold roughly 28%. The specimen was peripheral blood. The origin of the receptors is a human donor in a cohort sampled during active COVID-19.

The chain recombines TRBV7-9 with TRBJ1-1, with D perhaps TRBD1 (6 bases). Trimming pared 0 bases from V and 1 base from J, leaving 9 bases between. The CDR3 extends over 15 amino acids. CDR1 SEHNR and CDR2 FQNEAQ come from the germline V gene (reference sequence). CDR3 loop: CASSLAGAGNTEAFF. The DNA of the CDR3 is TGTGCCAGCAGCTTAGCGGGGGCCGGGAACACTGAAGCTTTCTTT.

This clone showed up just a few times. The V gene is TRBV14, the J gene TRBJ1-4; D is uncertain. Trimming took off 0 bases at V and 8 bases at J, with 13 bases between the two ends. CDR1 and CDR2 from the germline V gene are SGHDN and FVKESK. CDR3 length: 15 residues. The CDR3 DNA reads as TGTGCCAGCAGCCAAGATCTCGGGTACTCCGAAAAACTGTTTTTT. Protein: CASSQDLGYSEKLFF.

The chain recombines TRBV7-8 with TRBJ2-7, with TRBD1 matching 10 bases. The CDR3 spans 14 residues. Germline CDR1 and CDR2: SGHVS and FQNEAQ. Trimming removed 3 bases from V and 6 bases from J; junction bases left unmatched: 5. CDR3 sequence reads: CASSLDRGGAEQYF. CDR3 bases: TGTGCCAGCAGCTTGGACAGGGGGGGCGCCGAGCAGTACTTC. The entire variable domain, with the rest obtained from reference TRBV7-8 and TRBJ2-7, is as follows: GAGVSQSPRYKVAKRGQDVALRCDPISGHVSLFWYQQALGQGPEFLTYFQNEAQLDKSGLPSDRFFAERPEGSVSTLKIQRTQQEDSAVYLCASSLDRGGAEQYFGPGTRLTVT.

J is TRBJ2-1 and V is TRBV5-1; no reliable D call. The V end lost 5 bases, the J end lost 0 bases, and 6 bases lay between the germline ends. CDR1 and CDR2 (germline): SGHRS, YFSETQ. The CDR3 has 13 amino acids. CDR3 DNA: TGCGCCAGCAGGTCCTCCTCCTACAATGAGCAGTTCTTC. This gives the protein CASRSSSYNEQFF.

For the CDR3, the DNA is TGTGCCAGCAGCTTGGTCCGGGGGGAAAAAGCTTTCTTT. Protein: CASSLVRGEKAFF. V usage is TRBV7-3 and J usage is TRBJ1-1; possibly TRBD1 for D (5 bases). The CDR3 runs to 13 residues. Trimming took off 3 bases at V and 9 bases at J, with 14 bases between the two ends. CDR1 and CDR2 from the germline V gene are SGHTA and FQGTGA.

This chain uses TRBV5-1 with TRBJ1-1, with TRBD1 identical over 9 bases. CDR1 and CDR2 from the germline V gene are SGHRS and YFSETQ. Trimming removed 4 bases from V and 3 bases from J; junction bases left unmatched: 7. The CDR3 totals 15 residues. For the CDR3, the DNA is TGCGCCAGCAGCGATTTACAGGGGGCGCACACTGAAGCTTTCTTT. This encodes CASSDLQGAHTEAFF.

The chain carries TRBV7-9 and TRBJ2-1; 7 nucleotides align to TRBD2. The germline gives CDR1 SEHNR, CDR2 FQNEAQ (reference sequence). This CDR3 region has 15 residues. J gave up 5 bases and V 2 bases, and 6 bases lay outside the gene matches. The CDR3, as DNA: TGTGCCAGCAGCTTAACTGGGACTAAACACAATGAGCAGTTCTTC. Protein sequence: CASSLTGTKHNEQFF. Complete variable domain (other parts from reference TRBV7-9 and TRBJ2-1): DTGVSQNPRHKITKRGQNVTFRCDPISEHNRLYWYRQTLGQGPEFLTYFQNEAQLEKSRLLSDRFSAERPKGSFSTLEIQRTEQGDSAMYLCASSLTGTKHNEQFFGPGTRLTVL.

The V call is TRBV19, the J call TRBJ2-7; D is perhaps TRBD2 (7 bases). Germline V lookup: CDR1 LNHDA, CDR2 SQIVND (reference sequence). The V and J ends lost 3 bases and 1 base respectively, with 22 bases between them. This CDR3 is built from 18 residues. The CDR3 sequence: CASSIGGVRGASSYEQYF. The DNA for the CDR3 is TGTGCCAGTAGTATTGGGGGTGTTCGGGGGGCGAGTTCCTACGAGCAGTACTTC.

In the case of this clone: An end of the junction does not agree with germline; a read error may underlie this. This chain joins TRBV7-7 and TRBJ2-1; 7 bases are a match to TRBD2. The CDR3 loop spans 15 amino acids. CDR1 and CDR2 from the germline V gene are SSHAT and FNYEAQ (reference sequence). The CDR3 region has the DNA TGTGCTAGCAGCCCAAGCCCTGCGGGGGATAATGAGCAGTTCTTC. As protein: CASSPSPAGDNEQFF.